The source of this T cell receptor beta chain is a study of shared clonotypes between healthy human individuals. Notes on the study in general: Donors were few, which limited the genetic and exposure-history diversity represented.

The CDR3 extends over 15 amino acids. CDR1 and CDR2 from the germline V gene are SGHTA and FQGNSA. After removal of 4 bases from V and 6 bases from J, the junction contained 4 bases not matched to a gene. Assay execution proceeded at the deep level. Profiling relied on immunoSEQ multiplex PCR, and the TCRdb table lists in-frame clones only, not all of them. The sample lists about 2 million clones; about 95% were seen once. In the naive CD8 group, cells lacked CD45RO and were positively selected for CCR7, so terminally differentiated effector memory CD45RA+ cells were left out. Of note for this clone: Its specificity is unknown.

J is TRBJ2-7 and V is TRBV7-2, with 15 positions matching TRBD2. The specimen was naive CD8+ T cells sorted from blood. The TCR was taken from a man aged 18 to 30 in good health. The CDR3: CASSSGLAGGREQYF. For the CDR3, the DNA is TGTGCCAGCAGCTCAGGACTAGCGGGAGGGCGCGAGCAGTACTTC.